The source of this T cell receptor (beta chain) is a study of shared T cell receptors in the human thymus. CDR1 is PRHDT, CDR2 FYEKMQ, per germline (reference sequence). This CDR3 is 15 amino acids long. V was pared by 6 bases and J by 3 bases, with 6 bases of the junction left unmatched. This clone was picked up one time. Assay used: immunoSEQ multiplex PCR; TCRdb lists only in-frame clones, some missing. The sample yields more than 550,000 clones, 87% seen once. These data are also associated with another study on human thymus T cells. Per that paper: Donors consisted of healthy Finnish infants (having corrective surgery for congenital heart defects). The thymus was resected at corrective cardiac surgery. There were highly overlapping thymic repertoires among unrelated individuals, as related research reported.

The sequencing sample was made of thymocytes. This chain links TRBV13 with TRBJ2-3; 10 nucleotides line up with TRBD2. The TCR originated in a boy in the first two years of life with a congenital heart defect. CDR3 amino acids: CASRLAGEGTDTQYF. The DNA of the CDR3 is TGTGCCAGCAGGCTAGCGGGGGAAGGGACAGATACGCAGTATTTT.